Shown below are 13 T cell receptor beta chains from a single sample sequenced in a study of blood T cell repertoires in COVID-19. The table came from immunoSEQ multiplex PCR; TCRdb's copy has only in-frame clones and leaves some out. The sample records roughly 300,000 clones, about 90% being singletons. Sequencing input: PBMCs or T cells enriched from blood (not recorded which). The receptor set was obtained from a woman aged 25 to 39 who had recovered from COVID-19.

The rearrangement joins TRBV3-1 (or the pseudogene TRBV3-2) to TRBJ2-5; 13 nucleotides agree with TRBD2. V lost 5 bases and J lost 5; bases outside the gene matches: 11. Germline values: CDR1 LGHDT, CDR2 YNNKEL (reference sequence). The CDR3 loop spans 17 amino acids. This chain's CDR3 is CASSRQRLAGGRETQYF. The CDR3 bases are TGTGCCAGCAGCAGACAAAGACTAGCGGGGGGTCGGGAGACCCAGTACTTC.

The chain recombines TRBV5-3 with TRBJ1-4, with 7 bases aligning to TRBD1. TRBV5-3 is filed as an ORF, its function uncertain. Unmatched junction bases numbered 14, after V lost 0 bases and J lost 0 bases. The CDR3 covers 20 residues. CDR3 in amino acids: CARSLAPRQGRTATNEKLFF. CDR3 bases: TGTGCCAGAAGCTTGGCCCCCCGACAGGGTAGAACTGCAACTAATGAAAAACTGTTTTTT.

The gene calls are TRBV6-5 and TRBJ2-1, with 8 bases fitting TRBD2. Germline V CDR1 and CDR2: MNHEY, SVGAGI. V was clipped by 0 bases and J by 9 bases; unmatched bases: 10. The CDR3 has 16 amino acids. CDR3 sequence reads: CASSYSGSGIVGEQFF. DNA for the CDR3: TGTGCCAGCAGTTACTCGGGTAGCGGGATAGTTGGTGAGCAGTTCTTC.

The table lists this clone with a count of one. J is TRBJ1-1 and V is TRBV11-2, with D unclear. V was cut by 10 bases and J by 6 bases, with 21 bases left in between. The CDR3 covers 14 residues. Germline lookup yields CDR1 SGHAT and CDR2 FQNNGV. CDR3 nucleotide sequence: TGTGCCACCCTAAAAAATATTGGCCGGGCTGAAGCTTTCTTT. Its translation is CATLKNIGRAEAFF.

The V call is TRBV27, the J call TRBJ2-3; D call uncertain. The CDR3 is made up of 13 amino acids. Trimming removed 3 bases from V and 4 bases from J, with 8 bases in between. The germline CDR1 and CDR2 sequences are MNHEY and SMNVEV (reference sequence). The CDR3: CASSLGLPDTQYF. CDR3 nucleotides: TGTGCCAGCAGTTTGGGCTTACCAGATACGCAGTATTTT.

J is TRBJ2-1 and V is TRBV15; the match to TRBD2 covers 14 bases. Germline V gives CDR1 LNHNV, CDR2 YYDKDF (reference sequence). The ends lost 3 bases at V and 9 bases at J; junction bases unmatched: 4. The CDR3 runs 15 residues. The CDR3 reads CATSSRLAGGPEQFF. The CDR3, as DNA: TGTGCCACCAGCAGTAGACTAGCGGGGGGGCCTGAGCAGTTCTTC.

The CDR3 region is CASMRFDTDTQYF. The CDR3, as DNA: TGTGCCAGCATGCGGTTTGACACAGATACGCAGTATTTT. The chain carries TRBV27 and TRBJ2-3, with D uncertain. The CDR3 totals 13 residues. The V gene's germline CDR1 is MNHEY and CDR2 SMNVEV (reference sequence). V lost 7 bases, J lost 2 bases, and 10 bases lay in between.

The chain couples TRBV4-3 to TRBJ1-3, with TRBD1 matching over 7 bases. Germline-derived CDR1 and CDR2 are LGHNA and YSLEER. This CDR3 region has 16 residues. Trimming removed 0 bases from V and 0 bases from J; junction bases left unmatched: 2. The CDR3 spells CASSQDTGDSGNTIYF. The CDR3 nucleotides read TGCGCCAGCAGCCAAGATACAGGGGACTCTGGAAACACCATATATTTT.

The genes are TRBV13 and TRBJ1-5; 8 bases line up with TRBD1. Germline CDR1 and CDR2: PRHDT and FYEKMQ (reference sequence). J gave up 5 bases and V 4 bases, and 7 bases lay outside the gene matches. This CDR3 comprises 15 residues. The CDR3 DNA reads TGTGCCAGCAGCTGGGGAACAGGGGGGGATCAGCCCCAGCATTTT. Translated: CASSWGTGGDQPQHF. Variable domain in full (rest from reference TRBV13 and TRBJ1-5): AAGVIQSPRHLIKEKRETATLKCYPIPRHDTVYWYQQGPGQDPQFLISFYEKMQSDKGSIPDRFSAQQFSDYHSELNMSSLELGDSALYFCASSWGTGGDQPQHFGDGTRLSIL.

The CDR3 nucleotides read TGCGCCAGCAGCCAAGGCCAAATTGGGAGGGATGAAAAACTGTTTTTT. Translation gives CASSQGQIGRDEKLFF. The chain is built from TRBV4-1 and TRBJ1-4; D unclear. This CDR3 spans 16 amino acids. Germline CDR1 and CDR2: MGHRA and YSYEKL. The V end lost 1 base, the J end lost 6 bases, and 15 bases lay between the germline ends.

This rearrangement joins TRBV7-9 to TRBJ1-2; D is ambiguous. The CDR3 contains 16 residues. Trimming pared 2 bases from V and 8 bases from J, leaving 21 bases between. Germline CDR1 reads SEHNR; CDR2 reads FQNEAQ (reference sequence). This CDR3 reads CASSLTLDTIARGYTF. Here the CDR3 DNA reads TGTGCCAGCAGCTTAACCCTCGACACGATTGCGCGCGGCTACACCTTC. Variable domain in full (rest from reference TRBV7-9 and TRBJ1-2): DTGVSQNPRHKITKRGQNVTFRCDPISEHNRLYWYRQTLGQGPEFLTYFQNEAQLEKSRLLSDRFSAERPKGSFSTLEIQRTEQGDSAMYLCASSLTLDTIARGYTFGSGTRLTVV.

The chain joins TRBV7-6 to TRBJ1-5, with TRBD1 identical over 10 bases. The CDR3 loop spans 14 amino acids. In germline, CDR1 is SGHVS, CDR2 FNYEAQ. J gave up 5 bases and V 5 bases, and 3 bases lay outside the gene matches. CDR3 loop: CASSLDRGDQPQHF. CDR3 nucleotide sequence: TGTGCCAGCAGCCTGGACAGGGGGGATCAGCCCCAGCATTTT.

This clone was seen a few times. The chain uses TRBV4-1 and TRBJ2-2; 8 bases line up with TRBD1. CDR3 length: 19 amino acids. Germline CDR1 is MGHRA and CDR2 is YSYEKL. With V trimmed by 1 base and J by 0 bases, 10 bases remained unmatched. The CDR3 sequence: CASSQGGTGILTNTGELFF. The CDR3 nucleotides are TGCGCCAGCAGCCAAGGGGGGACAGGCATACTTACGAACACCGGGGAGCTGTTTTTT.